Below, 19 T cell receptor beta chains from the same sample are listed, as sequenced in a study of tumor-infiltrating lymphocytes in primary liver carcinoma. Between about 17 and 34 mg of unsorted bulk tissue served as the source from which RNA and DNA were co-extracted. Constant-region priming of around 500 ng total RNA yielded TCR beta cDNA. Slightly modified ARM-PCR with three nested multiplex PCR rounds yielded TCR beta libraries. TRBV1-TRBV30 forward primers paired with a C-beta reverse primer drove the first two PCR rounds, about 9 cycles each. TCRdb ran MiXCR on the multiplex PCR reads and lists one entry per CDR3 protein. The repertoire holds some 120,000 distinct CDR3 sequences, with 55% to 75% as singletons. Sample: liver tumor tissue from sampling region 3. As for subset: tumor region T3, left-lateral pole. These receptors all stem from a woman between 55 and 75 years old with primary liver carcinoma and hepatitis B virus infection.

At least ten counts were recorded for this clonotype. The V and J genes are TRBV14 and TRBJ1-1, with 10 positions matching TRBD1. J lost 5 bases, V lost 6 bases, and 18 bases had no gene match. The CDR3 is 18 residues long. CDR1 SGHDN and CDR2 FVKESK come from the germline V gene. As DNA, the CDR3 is TGTGCCAGCAGACCGAACCCGGGACAGGGGACGAGGGGTACTGAAGCTTTCTTT. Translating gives CASRPNPGQGTRGTEAFF.

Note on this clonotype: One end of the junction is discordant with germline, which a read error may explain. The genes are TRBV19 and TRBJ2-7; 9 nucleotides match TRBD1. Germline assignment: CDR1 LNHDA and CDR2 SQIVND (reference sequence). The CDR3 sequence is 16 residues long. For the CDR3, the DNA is TGTGCCGGTAGTATCCGCTGGGACAGGGCAAGGAACGAGCAGTACTTC. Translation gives CAGSIRWDRARNEQYF.

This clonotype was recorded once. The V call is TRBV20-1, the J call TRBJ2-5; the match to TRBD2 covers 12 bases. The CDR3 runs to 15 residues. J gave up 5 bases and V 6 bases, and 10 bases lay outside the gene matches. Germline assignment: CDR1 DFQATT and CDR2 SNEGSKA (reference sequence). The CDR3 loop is CSAPPGLAGVETQYF. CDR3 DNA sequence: TGCAGTGCCCCACCGGGACTAGCGGGCGTGGAGACCCAGTACTTC.

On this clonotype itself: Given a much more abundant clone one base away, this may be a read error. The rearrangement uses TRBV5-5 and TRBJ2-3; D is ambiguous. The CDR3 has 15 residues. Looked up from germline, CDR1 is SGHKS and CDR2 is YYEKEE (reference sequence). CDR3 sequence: CARSFLSSYTDTQYF. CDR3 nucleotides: TGTGCCCGCAGCTTCTTGAGCAGCTACACAGATACGCAGTATTTT.

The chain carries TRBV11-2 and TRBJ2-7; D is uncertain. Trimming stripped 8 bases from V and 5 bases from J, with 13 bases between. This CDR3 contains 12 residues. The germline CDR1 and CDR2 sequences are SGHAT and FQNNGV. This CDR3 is CASCQFVDEQYF. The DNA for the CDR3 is TGTGCCAGCTGCCAGTTTGTCGACGAGCAGTACTTC.

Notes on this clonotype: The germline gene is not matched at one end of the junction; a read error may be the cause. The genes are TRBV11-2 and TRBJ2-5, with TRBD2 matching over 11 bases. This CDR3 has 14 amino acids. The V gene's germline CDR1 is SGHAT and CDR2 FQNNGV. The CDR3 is CATSLAGGLEAQYF. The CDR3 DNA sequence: TGTGCCACCAGCTTAGCGGGAGGGTTGGAAGCCCAGTACTTC.

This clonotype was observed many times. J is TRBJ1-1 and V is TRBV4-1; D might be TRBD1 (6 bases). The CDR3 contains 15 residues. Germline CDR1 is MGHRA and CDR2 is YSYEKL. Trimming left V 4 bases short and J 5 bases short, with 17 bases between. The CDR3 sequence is CASSPSVVQGTEAFF. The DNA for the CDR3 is TGCGCCAGCAGCCCCTCAGTCGTTCAGGGGACTGAAGCTTTCTTT.

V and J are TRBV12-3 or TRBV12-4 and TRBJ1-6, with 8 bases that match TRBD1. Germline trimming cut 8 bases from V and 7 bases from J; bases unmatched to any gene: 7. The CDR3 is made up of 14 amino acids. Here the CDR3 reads CASGPGQENSPLHF. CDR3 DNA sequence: TGTGCCAGCGGACCGGGACAGGAGAATTCACCCCTCCACTTT.

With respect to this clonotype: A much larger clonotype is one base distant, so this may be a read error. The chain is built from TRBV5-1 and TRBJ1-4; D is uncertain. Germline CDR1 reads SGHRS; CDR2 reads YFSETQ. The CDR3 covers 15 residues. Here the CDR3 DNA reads TGCGCCAGCAGCTTGGACTGGGGTACTAATGAAAAACTGTTATTT. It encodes CASSLDWGTNEKLLF.

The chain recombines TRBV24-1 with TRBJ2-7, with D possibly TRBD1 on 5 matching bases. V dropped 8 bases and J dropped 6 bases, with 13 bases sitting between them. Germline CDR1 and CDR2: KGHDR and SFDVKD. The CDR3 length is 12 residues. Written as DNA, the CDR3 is TGTGCCACCAACAACCTTAGGGGCGAGCAGTACTTC. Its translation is CATNNLRGEQYF.

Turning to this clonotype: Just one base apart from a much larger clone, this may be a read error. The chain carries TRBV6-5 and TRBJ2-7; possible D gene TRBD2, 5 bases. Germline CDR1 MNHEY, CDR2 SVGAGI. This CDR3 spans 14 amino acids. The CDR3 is CASSSTDWTYVQYF. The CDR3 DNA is TGTGCCAGCAGTTCGACGGACTGGACCTACGTGCAGTACTTC.

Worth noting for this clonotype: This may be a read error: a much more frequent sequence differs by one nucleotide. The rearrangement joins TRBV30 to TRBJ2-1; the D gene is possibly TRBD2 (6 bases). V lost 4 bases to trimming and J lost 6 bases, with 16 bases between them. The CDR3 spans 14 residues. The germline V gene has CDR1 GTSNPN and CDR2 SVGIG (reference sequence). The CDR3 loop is CAWTLGLSANEQFF. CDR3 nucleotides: TGTGCCTGGACCCTAGGACTATCCGCCAATGAGCAGTTCTTC.

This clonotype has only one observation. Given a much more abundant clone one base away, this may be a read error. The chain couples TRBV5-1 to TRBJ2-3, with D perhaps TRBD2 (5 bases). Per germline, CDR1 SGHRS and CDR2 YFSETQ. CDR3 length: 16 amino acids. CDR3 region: CASCLKLGAATDTQYF. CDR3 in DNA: TGCGCCAGCTGCTTAAAACTAGGAGCGGCCACAGATACGCAGTATTTT.

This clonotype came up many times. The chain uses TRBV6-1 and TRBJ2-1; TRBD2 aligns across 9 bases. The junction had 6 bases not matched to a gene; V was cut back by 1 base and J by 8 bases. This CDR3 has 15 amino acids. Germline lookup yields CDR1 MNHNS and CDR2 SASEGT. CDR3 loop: CASSEVRTSVDEQFF. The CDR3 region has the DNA TGTGCCAGCAGTGAAGTGCGGACTAGCGTCGATGAGCAGTTCTTC.

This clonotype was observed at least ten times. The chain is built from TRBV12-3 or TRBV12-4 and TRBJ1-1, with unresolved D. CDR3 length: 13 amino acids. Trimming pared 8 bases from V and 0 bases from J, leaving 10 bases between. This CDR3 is CASRGRVNTEAFF. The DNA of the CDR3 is TGTGCCAGCCGAGGACGGGTGAACACTGAAGCTTTCTTT.

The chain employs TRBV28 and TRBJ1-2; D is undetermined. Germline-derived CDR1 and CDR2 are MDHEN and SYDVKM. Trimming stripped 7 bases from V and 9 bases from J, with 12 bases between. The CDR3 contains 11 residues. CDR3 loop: CASTKFLCYTF. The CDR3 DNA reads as TGTGCCAGCACCAAATTTCTGTGCTACACCTTC.

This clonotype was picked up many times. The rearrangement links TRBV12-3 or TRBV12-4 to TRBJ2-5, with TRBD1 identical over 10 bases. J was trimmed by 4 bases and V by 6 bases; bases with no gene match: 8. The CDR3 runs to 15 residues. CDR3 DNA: TGTGCCAGCAGCCACGCCGACAGGGGGCGAGAGACCCAGTACTTC. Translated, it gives CASSHADRGRETQYF.

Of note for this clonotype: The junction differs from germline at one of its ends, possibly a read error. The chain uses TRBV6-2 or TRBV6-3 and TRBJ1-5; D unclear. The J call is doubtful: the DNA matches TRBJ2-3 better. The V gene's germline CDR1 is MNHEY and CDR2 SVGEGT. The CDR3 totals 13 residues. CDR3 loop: CASGYMGNQSQYF. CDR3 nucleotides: TGTGCCAGCGGTTACATGGGCAATCAGTCCCAGTATTTT.

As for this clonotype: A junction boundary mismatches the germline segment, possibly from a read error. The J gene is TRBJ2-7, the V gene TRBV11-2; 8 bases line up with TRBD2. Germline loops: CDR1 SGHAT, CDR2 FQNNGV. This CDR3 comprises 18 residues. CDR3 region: CASSVEWVNLAGPYEQYF. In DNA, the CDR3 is TGTGCCAGCAGCGTAGAATGGGTCAATCTAGCGGGTCCCTACGAGCAGTACTTC.